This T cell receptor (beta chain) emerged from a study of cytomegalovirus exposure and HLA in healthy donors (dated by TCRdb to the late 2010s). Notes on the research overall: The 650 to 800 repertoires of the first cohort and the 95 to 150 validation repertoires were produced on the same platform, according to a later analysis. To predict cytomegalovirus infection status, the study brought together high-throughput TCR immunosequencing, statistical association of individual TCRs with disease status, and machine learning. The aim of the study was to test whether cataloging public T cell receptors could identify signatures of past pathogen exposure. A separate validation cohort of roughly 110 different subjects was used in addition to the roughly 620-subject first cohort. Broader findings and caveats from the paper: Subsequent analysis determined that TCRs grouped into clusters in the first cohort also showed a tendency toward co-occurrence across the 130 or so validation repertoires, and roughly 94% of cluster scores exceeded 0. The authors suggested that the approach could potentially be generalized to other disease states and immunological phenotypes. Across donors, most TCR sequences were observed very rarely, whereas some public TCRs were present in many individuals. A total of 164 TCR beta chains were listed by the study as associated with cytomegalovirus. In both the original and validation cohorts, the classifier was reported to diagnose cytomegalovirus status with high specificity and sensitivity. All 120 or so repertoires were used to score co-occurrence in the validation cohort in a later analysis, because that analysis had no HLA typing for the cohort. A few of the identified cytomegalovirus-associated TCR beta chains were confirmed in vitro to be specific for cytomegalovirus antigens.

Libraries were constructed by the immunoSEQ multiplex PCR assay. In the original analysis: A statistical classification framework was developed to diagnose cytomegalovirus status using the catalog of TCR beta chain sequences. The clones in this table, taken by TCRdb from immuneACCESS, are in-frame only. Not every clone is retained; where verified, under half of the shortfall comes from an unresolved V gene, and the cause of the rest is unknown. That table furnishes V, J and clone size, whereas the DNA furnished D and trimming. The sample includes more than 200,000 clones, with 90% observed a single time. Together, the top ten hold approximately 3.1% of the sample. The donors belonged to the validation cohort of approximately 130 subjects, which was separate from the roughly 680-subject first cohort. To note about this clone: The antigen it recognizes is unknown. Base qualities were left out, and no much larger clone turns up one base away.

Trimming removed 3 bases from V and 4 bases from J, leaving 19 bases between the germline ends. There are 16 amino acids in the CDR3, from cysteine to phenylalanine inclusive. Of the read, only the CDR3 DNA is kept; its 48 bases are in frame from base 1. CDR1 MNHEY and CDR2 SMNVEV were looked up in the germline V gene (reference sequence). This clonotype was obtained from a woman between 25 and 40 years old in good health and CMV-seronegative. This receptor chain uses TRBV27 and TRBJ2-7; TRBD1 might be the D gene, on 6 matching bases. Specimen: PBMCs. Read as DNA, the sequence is TGTGCCAGCAGTTTCCGACAGGTGATTTCCTCTTACGAGCAGTACTTC. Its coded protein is CASSFRQVISSYEQYF.